The clone carrying this TCR beta chain turned up a few times. Its cognate antigen is unknown. This record belongs to a study of graft-versus-host responses after intestinal transplantation. TCRdb's table, derived via immunoSEQ multiplex PCR, lists solely in-frame clones and lacks some. Here the sample spans 40,000 to 55,000 clones, 70% to 85% being singletons. Per germline, CDR1 MGHDK and CDR2 SYGVNS. The CDR3 has 13 amino acids. Trimming pared 4 bases from V and 4 bases from J, leaving 11 bases between. This sequence was found in a human donor who was the organ donor for an intestinal transplant. The sample was unstimulated CD4+ T cells sorted from spleen or lymph node cells, taken before transplant. The chain is built from TRBV25-1 and TRBJ2-7; TRBD2 is a possible D gene (6 bases). Written as DNA, the CDR3 is TGTGCCAGCAGTGTTAGCGGAGCGTACGAGCAGTACTTC. This encodes CASSVSGAYEQYF.